The clone carrying this T cell receptor (beta chain) appeared a few times. The antigen is not known. The data derive from a study of beta chain features in type 1 diabetes. In the study overall: Sorted cells numbering some 110 million were examined across all samples.

The germline gives CDR1 SQVTM, CDR2 ANQGSEA. The CDR3 is made up of 15 amino acids. Trimming removed 4 bases from V and 1 base from J; junction bases left unmatched: 9. Reverse transcribing all isolated RNA meant expressed TCRB transcripts were sequenced. Assay used: immunoSEQ multiplex PCR; TCRdb lists only in-frame clones, some missing. The data hold almost 350,000 clones, with roughly 8% observed a single time. Whole-study findings and limits: VDJ junctions from patients with type 1 diabetes contained fewer insertions and more deletions. Possibly, sequencing cDNA over-represented cells that had high TCR expression levels. Among patients with Type 1 diabetes, TCRB CDR3s were moderately but significantly shorter in every one of the four CD4+ subsets.

The sequence was collected from a woman aged 18-29 years in good health. The sample consisted of central memory CD4+ T cells from blood. The rearrangement uses TRBV29-1 and TRBJ1-1; TRBD1 aligns across 7 bases. CDR3 in DNA: TGCAGCGTTGGGTCAAACACAGGGGCGAACACTGAAGCTTTCTTT. Protein product: CSVGSNTGANTEAFF.